This TCR beta chain was recovered during a study of shared clonotypes between healthy human individuals. The study ran the assay at deep level. The data were produced by immunoSEQ multiplex PCR, yet TCRdb's version contains in-frame clones alone and is incomplete. This sample yields over a million clones, of which roughly 95% are seen a single time; over 1% belongs to the top ten. The V gene lost 7 bases and the J gene lost 0 bases, with 20 bases spanning the gap. This CDR3 is built from 16 residues. CDR1 SGDLS and CDR2 YYNGEE come from the germline V gene. This chain links TRBV9 with TRBJ2-7; TRBD2 might be the D (6 bases). The sequenced sample consisted of naive CD4+ T cells sorted from blood. The sample's subset: CD45RA+ positively selected. This TCR came from a man aged 30 to 45 in good health. The CDR3 is CASAPAGLGGSYEQYF. As DNA, the CDR3 is TGTGCCAGCGCTCCTGCGGGGCTCGGGGGCTCCTACGAGCAGTACTTC.